The source of this TCR beta chain is a study of blood T cell repertoires in COVID-19. Study at large: Material from acute and convalescent COVID-19 was sourced from the United States, Italy and Spain.

Trimming removed 7 bases from V and 1 base from J; junction bases left unmatched: 3. Germline CDR1 is SGHRS and CDR2 is YFSETQ. The CDR3 loop spans 14 amino acids. In the study's own analysis: Amplification from reference gene primers served as the basis for estimated nucleated cell counts. This table comes from immunoSEQ multiplex PCR, and its TCRdb copy is limited to in-frame clones, with some not included. V, J and clone size are those of that table, while D and trimming were read from the DNA. This sample has approximately 110,000 clones, with 80% to 90% found just once. This clone was observed a handful of times.

This clonotype originated in a woman of 80 years or more with acute or convalescent COVID-19. The sequencing input was peripheral blood. The chain employs TRBV5-1 and TRBJ2-1; 9 positions match TRBD1. The CDR3 loop reads CASGDRGSYNEQFF. DNA of the CDR3: TGCGCCAGCGGCGACAGGGGGTCCTACAATGAGCAGTTCTTC. Full variable domain (rest looked up from reference TRBV5-1 and TRBJ2-1): KAGVTQTPRYLIKTRGQQVTLSCSPISGHRSVSWYQQTPGQGLQFLFEYFSETQRNKGNFPGRFSGRQFSNSRSEMNVSTLELGDSALYLCASGDRGSYNEQFFGPGTRLTVL.